The clone carrying this T cell receptor (beta chain) was picked up a small number of times. As yet, its antigen is unknown. These data belong to a study of response to subunit inactivated influenza vaccine. MiXCR, run by TCRdb on the RT-PCR reads, gives a single entry per CDR3 protein. Altogether roughly 650,000 distinct CDR3 sequences are present, about 15% being singletons, with the ten largest covering about 9.9%. The ends were cut back, 3 bases at V and 12 bases at J, with 13 bases in the middle. The CDR3 has 12 residues. CDR1 is SGHRS, CDR2 YFSETQ, per germline. Study-level points and caveats: Only a handful of new T cells, the authors suggested, are recruited with each seasonal influenza vaccination.

The chain has TRBV5-1 and TRBJ2-1; D gene uncertain. This TCR was sampled from a man aged 50-60 years who received an inactivated influenza vaccine. This material consisted of PBMCs from blood, taken less than 13 days after vaccination. CDR3 DNA: TGCGCCAGCAGCTCAACTATGAATCGGCAGTTCTTC. This gives the protein CASSSTMNRQFF.